This TCR beta chain stems from a study of T cells in Graves' hyperthyroidism and ophthalmopathy. Authors of the study amplified TCR beta CDR3 regions from RNA transcripts. HTBI primers were used for first-round RT-PCR of the TCR CDR3. Via MiXCR, TCRdb re-called the multiplex PCR reads, giving one row per CDR3 protein. This table has 500,000 to 750,000 distinct CDR3 sequences, roughly 14% appearing once. This CDR3 region has 13 residues. Germline assignment: CDR1 ENHRY and CDR2 SYGVKD. V was pared by 7 bases and J by 7 bases, with 14 bases between. Input material: blood. V gene TRBV10-3 combines with J gene TRBJ1-5, with D tentatively TRBD1 (5 bases). The sequence came from a young woman with Graves' hyperthyroidism. The CDR3 region is CAIKGRGGQPQHF. As DNA, the CDR3 is TGTGCCATCAAGGGACGGGGGGGGCAGCCCCAGCATTTT.